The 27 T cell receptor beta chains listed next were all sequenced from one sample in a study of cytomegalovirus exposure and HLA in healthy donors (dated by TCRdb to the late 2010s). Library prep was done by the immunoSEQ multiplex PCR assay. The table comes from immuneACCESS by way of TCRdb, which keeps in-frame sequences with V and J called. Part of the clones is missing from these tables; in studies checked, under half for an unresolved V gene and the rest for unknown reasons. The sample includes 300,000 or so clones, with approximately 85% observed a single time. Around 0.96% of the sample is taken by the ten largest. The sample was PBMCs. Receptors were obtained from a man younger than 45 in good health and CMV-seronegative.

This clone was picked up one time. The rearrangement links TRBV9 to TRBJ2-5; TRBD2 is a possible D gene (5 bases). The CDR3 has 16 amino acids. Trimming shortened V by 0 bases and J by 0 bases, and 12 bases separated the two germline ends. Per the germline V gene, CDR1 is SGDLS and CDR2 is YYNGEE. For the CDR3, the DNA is TGTGCCAGCAGCGTAGTTGAAAGGGAGTACCAAGAGACCCAGTACTTC. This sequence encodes CASSVVEREYQETQYF.

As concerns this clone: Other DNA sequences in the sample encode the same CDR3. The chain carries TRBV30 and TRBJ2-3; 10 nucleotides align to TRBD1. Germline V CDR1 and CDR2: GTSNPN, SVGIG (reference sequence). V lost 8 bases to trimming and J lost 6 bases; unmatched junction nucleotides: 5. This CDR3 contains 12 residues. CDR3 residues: CAGGQGTDTQYF. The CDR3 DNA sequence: TGTGCCGGGGGACAGGGGACCGATACGCAGTATTTT.

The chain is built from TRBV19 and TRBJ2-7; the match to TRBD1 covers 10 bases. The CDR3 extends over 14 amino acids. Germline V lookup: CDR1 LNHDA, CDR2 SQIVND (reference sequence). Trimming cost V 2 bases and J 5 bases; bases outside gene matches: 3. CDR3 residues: CASSISGTGDEQYF. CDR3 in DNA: TGTGCCAGTAGTATATCTGGGACAGGGGACGAGCAGTACTTC.

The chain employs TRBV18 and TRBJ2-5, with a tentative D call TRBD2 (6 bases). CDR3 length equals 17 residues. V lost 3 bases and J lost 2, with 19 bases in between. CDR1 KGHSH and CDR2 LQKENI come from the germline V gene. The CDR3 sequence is CASSPRDVGGTQETQYF. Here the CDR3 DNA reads TGTGCCAGCTCACCTCGGGACGTCGGGGGAACACAAGAGACCCAGTACTTC.

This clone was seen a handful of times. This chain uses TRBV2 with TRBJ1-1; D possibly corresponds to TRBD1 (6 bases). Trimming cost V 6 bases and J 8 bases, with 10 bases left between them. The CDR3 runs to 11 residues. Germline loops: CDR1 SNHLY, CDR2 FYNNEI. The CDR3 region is CASRGGGEAFF. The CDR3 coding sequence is TGTGCCAGCAGGGGAGGGGGGGAAGCTTTCTTT.

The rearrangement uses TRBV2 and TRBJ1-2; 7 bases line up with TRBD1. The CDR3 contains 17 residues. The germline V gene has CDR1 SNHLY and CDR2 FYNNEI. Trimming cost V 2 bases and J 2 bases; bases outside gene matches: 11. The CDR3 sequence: CASSELGDSLFNYGYTF. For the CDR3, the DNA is TGTGCCAGCAGTGAACTCGGGGACAGCCTTTTCAACTATGGCTACACCTTC.

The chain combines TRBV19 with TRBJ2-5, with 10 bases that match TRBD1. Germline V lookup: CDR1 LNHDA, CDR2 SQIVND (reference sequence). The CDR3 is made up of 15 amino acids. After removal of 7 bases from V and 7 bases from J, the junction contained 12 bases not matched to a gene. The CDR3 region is CASKGQGINTGTQYF. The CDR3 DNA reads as TGTGCCAGTAAGGGACAGGGGATCAATACGGGGACCCAGTACTTC.

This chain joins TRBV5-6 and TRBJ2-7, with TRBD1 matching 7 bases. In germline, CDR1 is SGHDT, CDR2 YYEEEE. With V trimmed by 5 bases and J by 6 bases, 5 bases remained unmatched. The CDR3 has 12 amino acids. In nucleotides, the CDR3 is TGTGCCAGCAGAAACGACAGGGTCGAGCAGTACTTC. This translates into CASRNDRVEQYF.

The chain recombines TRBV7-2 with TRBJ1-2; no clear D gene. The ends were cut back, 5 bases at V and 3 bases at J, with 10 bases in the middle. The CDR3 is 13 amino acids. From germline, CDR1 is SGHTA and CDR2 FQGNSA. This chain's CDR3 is CASSPQDYYGYTF. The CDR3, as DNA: TGTGCCAGCAGCCCTCAGGATTACTATGGCTACACCTTC.

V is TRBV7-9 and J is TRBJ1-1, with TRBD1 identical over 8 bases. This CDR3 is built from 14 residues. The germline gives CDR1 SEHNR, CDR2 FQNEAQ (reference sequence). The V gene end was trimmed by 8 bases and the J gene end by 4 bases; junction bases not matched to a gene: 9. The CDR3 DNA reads TGTGCCAGCCAAGGGCGAACAGGGGGCACTGAAGCTTTCTTT. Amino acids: CASQGRTGGTEAFF.

CDR3 bases: TGTGCCAGCAGCTCCTCGTTCCGGGGGAGCACAGATACGCAGTATTTT. As protein: CASSSSFRGSTDTQYF. The chain combines TRBV5-4 with TRBJ2-3; D is perhaps TRBD2 (6 bases). V was cut by 3 bases and J by 0 bases, with 14 bases left in between. The CDR3 is made up of 16 amino acids. The V gene's germline CDR1 is SGHNT and CDR2 YYREEE (reference sequence).

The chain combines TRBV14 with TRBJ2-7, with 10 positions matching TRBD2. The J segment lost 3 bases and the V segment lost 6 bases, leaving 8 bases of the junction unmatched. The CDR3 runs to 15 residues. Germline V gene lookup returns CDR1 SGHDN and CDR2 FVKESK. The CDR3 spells CASSPYSGGFYEQYF. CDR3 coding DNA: TGTGCCAGCAGTCCCTATAGCGGGGGGTTCTACGAGCAGTACTTC.

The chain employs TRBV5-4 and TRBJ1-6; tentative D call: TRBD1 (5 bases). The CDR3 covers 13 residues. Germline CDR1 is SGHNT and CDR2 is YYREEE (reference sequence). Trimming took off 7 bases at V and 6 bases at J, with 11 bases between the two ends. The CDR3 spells CASGLTVNSPLHF. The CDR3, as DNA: TGTGCCAGCGGCCTGACAGTTAATTCACCCCTCCACTTT.

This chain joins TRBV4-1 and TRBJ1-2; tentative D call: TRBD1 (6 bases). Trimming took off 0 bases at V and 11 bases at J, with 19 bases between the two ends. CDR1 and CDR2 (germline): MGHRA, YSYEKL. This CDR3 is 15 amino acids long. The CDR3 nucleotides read TGCGCCAGCAGCCAAGAAGGGCAGGGGCGGCGTCGATACACCTTC. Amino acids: CASSQEGQGRRRYTF.

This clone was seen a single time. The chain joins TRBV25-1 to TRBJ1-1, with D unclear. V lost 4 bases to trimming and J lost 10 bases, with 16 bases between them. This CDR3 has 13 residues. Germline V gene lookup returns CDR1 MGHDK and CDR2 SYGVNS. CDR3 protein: CASSADTGSRAFF. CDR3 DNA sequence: TGTGCCAGCAGTGCCGACACTGGGAGTAGAGCTTTCTTT. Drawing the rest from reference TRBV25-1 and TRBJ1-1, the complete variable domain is EADIYQTPRYLVIGTGKKITLECSQTMGHDKMYWYQQDPGMELHLIHYSYGVNSTEKGDLSSESTVSRIRTEHFPLTLESARPSHTSQYLCASSADTGSRAFFGQGTRLTVV.

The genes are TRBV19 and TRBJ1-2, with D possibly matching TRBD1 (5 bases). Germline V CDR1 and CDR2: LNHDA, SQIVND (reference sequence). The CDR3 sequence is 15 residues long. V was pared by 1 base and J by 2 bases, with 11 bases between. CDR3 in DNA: TGTGCCAGTAGTATAGGCTTGGGACTCAACTATGGCTACACCTTC. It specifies CASSIGLGLNYGYTF.

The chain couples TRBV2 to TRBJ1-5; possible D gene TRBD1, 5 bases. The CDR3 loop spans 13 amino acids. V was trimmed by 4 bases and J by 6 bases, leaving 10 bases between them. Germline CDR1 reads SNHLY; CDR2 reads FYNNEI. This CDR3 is CASSGGESQPQHF. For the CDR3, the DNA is TGTGCCAGCAGTGGGGGGGAAAGTCAGCCCCAGCATTTT.

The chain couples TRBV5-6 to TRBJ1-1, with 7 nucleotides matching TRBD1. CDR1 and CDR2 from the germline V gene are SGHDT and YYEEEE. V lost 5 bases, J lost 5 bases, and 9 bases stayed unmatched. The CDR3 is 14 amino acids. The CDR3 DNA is TGTGCCAGCAGTTTGTACAGGGGAAGGACTGAAGCTTTCTTT. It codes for CASSLYRGRTEAFF.

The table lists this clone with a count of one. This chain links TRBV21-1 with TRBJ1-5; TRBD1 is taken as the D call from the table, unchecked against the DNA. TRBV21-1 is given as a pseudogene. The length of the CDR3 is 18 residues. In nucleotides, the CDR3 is TGTGCCAGCAGCAAAAGAGGACAGGGGGCGCGGGGCAATCAGCCCCAGCATTTT. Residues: CASSKRGQGARGNQPQHF.

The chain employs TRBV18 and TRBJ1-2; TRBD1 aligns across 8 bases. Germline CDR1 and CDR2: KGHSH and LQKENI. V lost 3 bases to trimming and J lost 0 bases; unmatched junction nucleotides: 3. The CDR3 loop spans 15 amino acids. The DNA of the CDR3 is TGTGCCAGCTCACCGGCGGGACAGGCTAACTATGGCTACACCTTC. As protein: CASSPAGQANYGYTF.

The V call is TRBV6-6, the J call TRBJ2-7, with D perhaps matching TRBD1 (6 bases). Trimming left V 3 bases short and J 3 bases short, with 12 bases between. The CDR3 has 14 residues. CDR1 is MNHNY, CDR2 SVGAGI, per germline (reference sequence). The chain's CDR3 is CASSYPGTIYEQYF. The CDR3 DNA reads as TGTGCCAGCAGTTATCCCGGGACAATCTACGAGCAGTACTTC.

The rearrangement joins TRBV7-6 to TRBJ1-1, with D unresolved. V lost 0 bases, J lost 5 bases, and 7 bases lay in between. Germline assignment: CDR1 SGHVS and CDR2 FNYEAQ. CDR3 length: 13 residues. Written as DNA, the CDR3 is TGTGCCAGCAGCTTAGCTCTGAGTACTGAAGCTTTCTTT. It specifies CASSLALSTEAFF.

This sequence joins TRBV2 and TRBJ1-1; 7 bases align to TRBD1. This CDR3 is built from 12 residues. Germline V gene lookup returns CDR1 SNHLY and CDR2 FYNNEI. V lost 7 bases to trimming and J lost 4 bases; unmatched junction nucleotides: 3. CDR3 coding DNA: TGTGCCAGCAAGGGACAGCTCACTGAAGCTTTCTTT. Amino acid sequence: CASKGQLTEAFF.

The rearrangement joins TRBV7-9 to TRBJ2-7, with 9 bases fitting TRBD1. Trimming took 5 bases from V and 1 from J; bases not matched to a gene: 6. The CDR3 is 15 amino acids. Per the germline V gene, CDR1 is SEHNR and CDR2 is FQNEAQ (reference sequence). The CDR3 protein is CASSLGQGKSYEQYF. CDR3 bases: TGTGCCAGCAGCCTGGGACAGGGTAAATCCTACGAGCAGTACTTC.

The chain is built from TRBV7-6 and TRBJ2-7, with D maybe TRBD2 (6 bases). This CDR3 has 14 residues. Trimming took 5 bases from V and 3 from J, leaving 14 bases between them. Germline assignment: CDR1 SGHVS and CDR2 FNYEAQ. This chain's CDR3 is CASSPGTRDYEQYF. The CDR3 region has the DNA TGTGCCAGCAGCCCTGGGACTCGCGACTACGAGCAGTACTTC.

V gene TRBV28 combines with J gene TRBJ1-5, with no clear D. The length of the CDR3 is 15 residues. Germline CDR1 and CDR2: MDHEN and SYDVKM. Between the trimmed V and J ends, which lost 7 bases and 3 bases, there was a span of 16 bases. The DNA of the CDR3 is TGTGCCAGCACCCTGGTGCGTATGATCAATCAGCCCCAGCATTTT. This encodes CASTLVRMINQPQHF.

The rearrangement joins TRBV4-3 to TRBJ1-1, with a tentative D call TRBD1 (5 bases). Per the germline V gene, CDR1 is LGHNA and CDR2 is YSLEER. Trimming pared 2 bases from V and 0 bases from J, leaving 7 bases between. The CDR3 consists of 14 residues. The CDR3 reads CASSQNRMNTEAFF. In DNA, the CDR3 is TGCGCCAGCAGCCAAAACAGGATGAACACTGAAGCTTTCTTT.